This T cell receptor (beta chain) emerged from a study of T cell responses to AZD1222 COVID-19 vaccine. For the study at large: Analyses pooled second doses at about 4 or about 12 weeks.

General study points: White British ancestry dominated among donors, who included more females, and clonal diversity was possibly underestimated. Only a handful of people who got AZD1222 tested seropositive at baseline.

About this clone: Its antigen is not known.

Profiling relied on immunoSEQ multiplex PCR, and the TCRdb table lists in-frame clones only, not all of them. The table includes around 100,000 clones, approximately 92% detected once. After removal of 7 bases from V and 2 bases from J, the junction contained 6 bases not matched to a gene. The CDR3 loop spans 14 amino acids. Per the germline V gene, CDR1 is LNHDA and CDR2 is SQIVND (reference sequence). The origin of this receptor is an adult in good health. The sample here was peripheral blood, taken on day 0 of AZD1222 vaccination. The chain uses TRBV19 and TRBJ2-5; 8 bases line up with TRBD1. The CDR3 loop is CASTGTGTQETQYF. The DNA for the CDR3 is TGTGCCAGTACCGGGACAGGCACTCAAGAGACCCAGTACTTC.